What follows describes a single T cell receptor (beta chain). This sample was taken from a study of OX40 agonist ivuxolimab in advanced cancers. Study-level information: Mean age about 60 years, range about 20 to 79; around 80% male.

A history of autoimmune disease or systemic immunosuppression excluded patients. Using immunoSEQ multiplex PCR, the repertoire was profiled, and TCRdb retains in-frame clones only, with some absent. The table includes tens of thousands of clones, more than 75% detected once. The clonotype originates from an adult with an advanced solid tumor such as melanoma, head and neck, liver or kidney cancer. The input for sequencing was CD4+ or CD8+ T cells sorted from blood, taken in a trial of the OX40 agonist ivuxolimab.

CDR3 DNA sequence: TGTGCCATCAGTGACGGAGGGGGAGCTAACTATGGCTACACCTTC. Its translation is CAISDGGGANYGYTF. J is TRBJ1-2 and V is TRBV10-3, with D possibly TRBD1 on 6 matching bases. V shed 3 bases and J shed 0 bases, with 11 bases lying between them. The CDR3 spans 15 residues. Germline loops: CDR1 ENHRY, CDR2 SYGVKD.